Described below is a single TCR beta chain sequence and its context. Its antigen is not identified. This sample is drawn from a study of response to subunit inactivated influenza vaccine. Study-level points and caveats: Researchers suggested that each seasonal influenza vaccination recruits few new T cells.

V dropped 5 bases and J dropped 6 bases, with 11 bases sitting between them. This CDR3 comprises 11 residues. CDR1 and CDR2 (germline): DFQATT, SNEGSKA (reference sequence). Via MiXCR, TCRdb re-called the RT-PCR reads, giving one row per CDR3 protein. Among roughly 520,000 distinct CDR3 sequences listed, around 25% were seen once. The sample in question was CD4+ T cells sorted from PBMCs, obtained 4 to 6 days after vaccination. J is TRBJ2-7 and V is TRBV20-1; D possibly corresponds to TRBD2 (5 bases). The sequence came from a man aged 45-65 years who received an inactivated influenza vaccine. The CDR3 protein is CSAGPRGEQYF. The CDR3 DNA reads as TGCAGTGCTGGCCCCCGGGGCGAGCAGTACTTC.